This T cell receptor beta chain stems from a study of type 1 regulatory T cells. Whole-study context: This in vitro CD4 product, T-allo10, is enriched for Tr1 cells and alloantigen-specific.

Trimming took 3 bases from V and 4 from J; bases not matched to a gene: 3. The CDR3 is 16 amino acids. Germline loops: CDR1 SGHRS, CDR2 YFSETQ. This clonotype was seen a single time. The antigen remains undetermined. Using its own MiXCR run on the reads, TCRdb lists one record per CDR3 protein. The sample includes 25,000 or so distinct CDR3 sequences, over 55% of them seen just once. T-allo10 cells from the graft donor were described as anergic, host-alloantigen-specific, and alloantigen-specific suppressors. The chain carries TRBV5-1 and TRBJ2-1; TRBD2 agrees at 14 bases. The TCR comes from a human donor in good health. Sequencing input: cultured T cells, either the whole culture or a sorted T cell fraction (not recorded which). Specified subset: Tr1-enriched cell product generated in vitro against host alloantigens. The CDR3 reads CASSSGTSGGYNEQFF. The DNA for the CDR3 is TGCGCCAGCAGCTCCGGGACTAGCGGGGGATACAATGAGCAGTTCTTC.